This TCR beta chain was retrieved from a study of blood T cell repertoires in COVID-19. Profiled with immunoSEQ multiplex PCR; TCRdb holds only in-frame clones, not every one. The sample includes some 150,000 clones, approximately 85% of them seen just once. The germline V gene has CDR1 ENHRY and CDR2 SYGVKD. V shed 6 bases, J shed 8 bases, and the junction held 4 bases outside the gene matches. This CDR3 region has 13 residues. During active infection, Seattle patients enrolled and were then monitored through disease. This clone has a handful of counts. The receptor comes from a man aged 60 to 69 with COVID-19, enrolled during active disease. This rearrangement joins TRBV10-3 to TRBJ1-2; 12 bases fit TRBD1. The sequenced sample consisted of peripheral blood. The CDR3, as DNA: TGTGCCATCAGGGGGACAGGGGGCTTGGGCTACACCTTC. This codes for CAIRGTGGLGYTF.